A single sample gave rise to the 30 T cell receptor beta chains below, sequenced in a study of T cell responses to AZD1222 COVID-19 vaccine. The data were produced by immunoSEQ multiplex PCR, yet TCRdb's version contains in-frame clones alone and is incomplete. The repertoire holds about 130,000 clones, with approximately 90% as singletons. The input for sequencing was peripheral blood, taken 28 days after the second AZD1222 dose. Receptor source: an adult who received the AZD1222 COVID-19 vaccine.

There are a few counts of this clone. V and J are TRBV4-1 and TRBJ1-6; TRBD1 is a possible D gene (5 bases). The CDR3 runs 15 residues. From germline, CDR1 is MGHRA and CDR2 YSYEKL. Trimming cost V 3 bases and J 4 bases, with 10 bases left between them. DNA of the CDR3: TGCGCCAGCAGCCAGGGGGGTTCTTATAATTCACCCCTCCACTTT. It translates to CASSQGGSYNSPLHF.

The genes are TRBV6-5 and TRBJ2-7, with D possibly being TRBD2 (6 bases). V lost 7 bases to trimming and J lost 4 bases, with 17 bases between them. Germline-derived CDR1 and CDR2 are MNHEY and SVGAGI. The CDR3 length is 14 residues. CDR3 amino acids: CASIKRAGQYEQYF. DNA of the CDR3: TGTGCCAGCATCAAGCGGGCGGGGCAATACGAGCAGTACTTC.

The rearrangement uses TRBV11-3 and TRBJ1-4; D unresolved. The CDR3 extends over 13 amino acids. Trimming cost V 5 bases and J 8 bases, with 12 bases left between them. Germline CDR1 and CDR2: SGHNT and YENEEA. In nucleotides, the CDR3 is TGTGCCAGCAGCGACAACTACGGGGAAAAACTGTTTTTT. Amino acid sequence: CASSDNYGEKLFF.

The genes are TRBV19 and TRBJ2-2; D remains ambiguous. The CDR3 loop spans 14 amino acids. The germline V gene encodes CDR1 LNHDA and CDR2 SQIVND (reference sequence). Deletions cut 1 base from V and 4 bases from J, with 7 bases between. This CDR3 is CASSIGTGTGELFF. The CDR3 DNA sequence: TGTGCCAGTAGTATAGGCACGGGCACCGGGGAGCTGTTTTTT.

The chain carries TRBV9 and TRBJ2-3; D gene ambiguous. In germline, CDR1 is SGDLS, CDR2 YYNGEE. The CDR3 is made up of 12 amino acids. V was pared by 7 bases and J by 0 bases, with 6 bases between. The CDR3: CASGPSTDTQYF. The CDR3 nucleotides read TGTGCCAGCGGTCCGAGCACAGATACGCAGTATTTT.

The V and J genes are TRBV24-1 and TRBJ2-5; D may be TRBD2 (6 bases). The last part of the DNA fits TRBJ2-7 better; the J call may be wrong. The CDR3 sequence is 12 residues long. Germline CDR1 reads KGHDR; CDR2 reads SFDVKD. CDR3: CATGGGNDEQYF. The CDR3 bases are TGTGCCACCGGTGGCGGGAACGACGAGCAGTACTTC.

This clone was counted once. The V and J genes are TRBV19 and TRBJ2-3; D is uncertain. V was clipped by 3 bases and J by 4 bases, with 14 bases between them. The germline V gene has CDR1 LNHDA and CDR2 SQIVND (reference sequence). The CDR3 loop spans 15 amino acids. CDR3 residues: CASSMLERFADTQYF. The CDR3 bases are TGTGCCAGTAGTATGCTAGAAAGGTTCGCAGATACGCAGTATTTT.

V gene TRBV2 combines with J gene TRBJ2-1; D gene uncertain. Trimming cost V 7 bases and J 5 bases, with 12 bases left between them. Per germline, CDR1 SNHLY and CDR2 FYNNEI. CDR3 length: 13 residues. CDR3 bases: TGTGCCAGCAATATTCGGAGAGACAATGAGCAGTTCTTC. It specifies CASNIRRDNEQFF.

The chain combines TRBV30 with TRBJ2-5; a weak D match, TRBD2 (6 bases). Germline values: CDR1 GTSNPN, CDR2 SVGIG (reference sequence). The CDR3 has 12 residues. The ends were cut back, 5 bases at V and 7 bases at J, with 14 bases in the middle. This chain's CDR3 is CAWERVGRTQYF. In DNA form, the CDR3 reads TGTGCCTGGGAGCGGGTTGGAAGGACCCAGTACTTC.

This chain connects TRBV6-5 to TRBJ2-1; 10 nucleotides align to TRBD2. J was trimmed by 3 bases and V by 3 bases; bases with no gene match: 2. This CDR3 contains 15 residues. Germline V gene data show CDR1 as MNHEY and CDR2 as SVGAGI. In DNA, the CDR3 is TGTGCCAGCAGTTATAGACTAGCGGGCTACAATGAGCAGTTCTTC. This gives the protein CASSYRLAGYNEQFF.

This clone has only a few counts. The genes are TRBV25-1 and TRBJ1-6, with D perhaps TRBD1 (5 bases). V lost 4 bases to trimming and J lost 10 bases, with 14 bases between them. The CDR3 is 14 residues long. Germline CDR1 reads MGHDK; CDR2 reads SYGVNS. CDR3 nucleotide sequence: TGTGCCAGCAGTGGGGGCAGGGTAAACTCACCCCTCCACTTT. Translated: CASSGGRVNSPLHF. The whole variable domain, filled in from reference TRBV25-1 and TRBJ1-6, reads EADIYQTPRYLVIGTGKKITLECSQTMGHDKMYWYQQDPGMELHLIHYSYGVNSTEKGDLSSESTVSRIRTEHFPLTLESARPSHTSQYLCASSGGRVNSPLHFGNGTRLTVT.

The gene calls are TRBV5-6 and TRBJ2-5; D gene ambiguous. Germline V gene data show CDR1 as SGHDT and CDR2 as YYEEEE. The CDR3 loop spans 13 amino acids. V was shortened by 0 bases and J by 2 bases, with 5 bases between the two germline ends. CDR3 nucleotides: TGTGCCAGCAGCTTGGCCTTTCAAGAGACCCAGTACTTC. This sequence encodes CASSLAFQETQYF. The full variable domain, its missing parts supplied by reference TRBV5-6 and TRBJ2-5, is DAGVTQSPTHLIKTRGQQVTLRCSPKSGHDTVSWYQQALGQGPQFIFQYYEEEERQRGNFPDRFSGHQFPNYSSELNVNALLLGDSALYLCASSLAFQETQYFGPGTRLLVL.

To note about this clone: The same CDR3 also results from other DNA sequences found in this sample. This CDR3 is CASRTGQGYGYTF. The CDR3 bases are TGTGCCAGCAGGACGGGACAGGGCTATGGCTACACCTTC. The gene calls are TRBV6-5 and TRBJ1-2, with 9 bases lining up with TRBD1. V lost 6 bases and J lost 4; bases outside the gene matches: 3. This CDR3 has 13 amino acids. CDR1 is MNHEY, CDR2 SVGAGI, per germline.

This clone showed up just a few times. The CDR3, as DNA: TGTGCCAGCAGCGGGACTAGCGGTACCGGGGAGCTGTTTTTT. It codes for CASSGTSGTGELFF. The rearrangement joins TRBV5-4 to TRBJ2-2; 11 bases are shared with TRBD2. V dropped 4 bases and J dropped 5; count of bases not matched to a gene: 1. Germline lookup yields CDR1 SGHNT and CDR2 YYREEE (reference sequence). The CDR3 is 14 residues long.

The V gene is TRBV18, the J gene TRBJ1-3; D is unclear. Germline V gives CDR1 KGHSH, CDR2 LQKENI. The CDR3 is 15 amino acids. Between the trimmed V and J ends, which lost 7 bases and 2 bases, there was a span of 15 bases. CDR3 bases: TGTGCCAGCTTCCGATCTAGGGATACTGGAAACACCATATATTTT. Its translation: CASFRSRDTGNTIYF.

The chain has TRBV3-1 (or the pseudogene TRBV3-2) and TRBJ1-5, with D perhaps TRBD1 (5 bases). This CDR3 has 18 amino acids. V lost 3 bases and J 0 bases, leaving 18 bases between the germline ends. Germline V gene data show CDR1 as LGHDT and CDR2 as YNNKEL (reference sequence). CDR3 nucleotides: TGTGCCAGCAGCCATTCTAGGGACGCCCCTTATAGCAATCAGCCCCAGCATTTT. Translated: CASSHSRDAPYSNQPQHF.

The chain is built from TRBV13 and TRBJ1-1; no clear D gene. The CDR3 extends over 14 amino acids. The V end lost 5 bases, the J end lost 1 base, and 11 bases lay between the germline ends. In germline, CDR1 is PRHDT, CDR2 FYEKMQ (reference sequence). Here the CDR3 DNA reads TGTGCCAGCAGCGGCCAGATAGGGAACACTGAAGCTTTCTTT. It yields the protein CASSGQIGNTEAFF.

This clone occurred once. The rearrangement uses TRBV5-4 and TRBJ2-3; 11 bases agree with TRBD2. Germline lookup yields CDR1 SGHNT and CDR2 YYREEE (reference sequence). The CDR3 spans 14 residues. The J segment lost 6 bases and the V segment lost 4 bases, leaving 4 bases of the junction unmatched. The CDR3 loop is CASSLAGGSDTQYF. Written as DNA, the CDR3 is TGTGCCAGCAGCCTAGCGGGAGGATCTGATACGCAGTATTTT.

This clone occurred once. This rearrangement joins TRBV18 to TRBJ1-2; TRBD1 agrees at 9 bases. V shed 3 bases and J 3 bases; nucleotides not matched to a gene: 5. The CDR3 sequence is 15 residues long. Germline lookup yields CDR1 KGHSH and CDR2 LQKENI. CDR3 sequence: CASSPRTGVDYGYTF. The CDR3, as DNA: TGTGCCAGCTCACCCCGGACAGGGGTGGACTATGGCTACACCTTC.

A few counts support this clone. CDR3 nucleotide sequence: TGTGCCAGCAGCCAGAGAACCCGAGATACGCAGTATTTT. It codes for CASSQRTRDTQYF. V gene TRBV4-2 combines with J gene TRBJ2-3, with D uncertain. This CDR3 has 13 residues. Germline CDR1 LGHNA, CDR2 YNFKEQ. Trimming removed 3 bases at V and 5 bases at J, with 9 bases between.

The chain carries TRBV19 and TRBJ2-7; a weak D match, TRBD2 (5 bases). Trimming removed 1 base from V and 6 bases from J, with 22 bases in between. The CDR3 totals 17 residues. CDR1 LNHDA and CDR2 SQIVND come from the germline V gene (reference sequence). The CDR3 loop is CASSIGPSEGKGVEQYF. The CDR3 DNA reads TGTGCCAGTAGTATAGGTCCTAGTGAGGGAAAGGGCGTCGAGCAGTACTTC.

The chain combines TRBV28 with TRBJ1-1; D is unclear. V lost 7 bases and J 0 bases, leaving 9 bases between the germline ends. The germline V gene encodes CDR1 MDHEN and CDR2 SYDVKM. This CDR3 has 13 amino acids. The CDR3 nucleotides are TGTGCCAGCAACAGCCCTATGAACACTGAAGCTTTCTTT. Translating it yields CASNSPMNTEAFF.

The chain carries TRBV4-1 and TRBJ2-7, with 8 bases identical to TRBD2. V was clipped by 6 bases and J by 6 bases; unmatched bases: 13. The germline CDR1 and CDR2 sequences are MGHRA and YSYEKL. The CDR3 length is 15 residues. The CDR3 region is CASRATSGRRSEQYF. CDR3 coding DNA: TGCGCCAGCAGAGCTACTAGCGGTCGACGGAGCGAGCAGTACTTC.

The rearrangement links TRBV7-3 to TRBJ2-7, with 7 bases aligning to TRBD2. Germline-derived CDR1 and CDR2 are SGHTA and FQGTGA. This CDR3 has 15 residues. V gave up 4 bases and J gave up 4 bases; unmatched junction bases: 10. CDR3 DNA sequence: TGTGCCAGCAGCTGGTCAAGCGGGACCCTATACGAGCAGTACTTC. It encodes CASSWSSGTLYEQYF.

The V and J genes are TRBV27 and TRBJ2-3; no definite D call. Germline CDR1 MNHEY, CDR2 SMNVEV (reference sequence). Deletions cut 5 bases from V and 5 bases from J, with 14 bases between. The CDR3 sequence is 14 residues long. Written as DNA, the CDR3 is TGTGCCAGCAGTCCGACGGGCTTTCTAGATACGCAGTATTTT. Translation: CASSPTGFLDTQYF.

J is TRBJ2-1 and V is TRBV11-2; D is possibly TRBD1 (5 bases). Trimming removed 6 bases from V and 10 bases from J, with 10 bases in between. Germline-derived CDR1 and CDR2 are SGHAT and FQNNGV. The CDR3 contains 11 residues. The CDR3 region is CASRWTHEQFF. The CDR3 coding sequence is TGTGCCAGCAGATGGACACACGAGCAGTTCTTC.

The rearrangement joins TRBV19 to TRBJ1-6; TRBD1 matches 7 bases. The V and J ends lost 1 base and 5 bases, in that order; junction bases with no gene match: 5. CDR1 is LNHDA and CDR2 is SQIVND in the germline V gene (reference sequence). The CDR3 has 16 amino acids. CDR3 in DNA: TGTGCCAGTAGTATAGGGACAGGCCTTCATAATTCACCCCTCCACTTT. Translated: CASSIGTGLHNSPLHF.

The CDR3 DNA is TGCAGCGTTGTGACAGGGGCTGGGTATAGCAATCAGCCCCAGCATTTT. Translation: CSVVTGAGYSNQPQHF. The chain has TRBV29-1 and TRBJ1-5; 8 bases map to TRBD1. From germline, CDR1 is SQVTM and CDR2 ANQGSEA. After removal of 4 bases from V and 0 bases from J, the junction contained 8 bases not matched to a gene. The CDR3 is 16 amino acids.

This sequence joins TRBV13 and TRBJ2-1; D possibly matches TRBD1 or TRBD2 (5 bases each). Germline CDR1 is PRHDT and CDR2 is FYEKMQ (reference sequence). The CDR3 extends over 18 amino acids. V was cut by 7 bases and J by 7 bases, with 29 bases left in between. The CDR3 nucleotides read TGTGCCAGCAACAGCAACTTGAGGGGAACCGGGAAAATAAATGAGCAGTTCTTC. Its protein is CASNSNLRGTGKINEQFF.

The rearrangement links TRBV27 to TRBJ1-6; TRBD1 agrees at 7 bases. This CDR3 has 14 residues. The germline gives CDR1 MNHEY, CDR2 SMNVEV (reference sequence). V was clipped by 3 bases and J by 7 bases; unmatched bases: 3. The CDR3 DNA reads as TGTGCCAGCAGTTTGACAGGGTGGAATTCACCCCTCCACTTT. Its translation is CASSLTGWNSPLHF.